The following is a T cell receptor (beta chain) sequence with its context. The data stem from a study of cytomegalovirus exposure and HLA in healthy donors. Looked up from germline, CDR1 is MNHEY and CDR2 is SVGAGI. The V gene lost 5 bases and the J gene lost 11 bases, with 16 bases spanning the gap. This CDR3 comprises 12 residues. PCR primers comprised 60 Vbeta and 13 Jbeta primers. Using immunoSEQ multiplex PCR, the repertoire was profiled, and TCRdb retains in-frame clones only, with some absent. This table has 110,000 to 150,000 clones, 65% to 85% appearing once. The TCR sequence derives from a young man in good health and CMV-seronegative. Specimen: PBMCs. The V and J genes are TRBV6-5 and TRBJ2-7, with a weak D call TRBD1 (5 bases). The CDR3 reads CASSPGLPREYF. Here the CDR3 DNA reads TGTGCCAGCAGTCCCGGCCTCCCCAGGGAGTACTTC.